This passage covers 22 T cell receptor beta chains from one sample sequenced in a study of CD8 T cells in ankylosing spondylitis. Findings and limits, study-wide: Characteristic, it appeared, of ankylosing spondylitis blood was a TCR beta motif of about eight highly homologous variants.

Their antigens remain unidentified. TCRdb itself ran the 5' RACE reads through MiXCR, one entry per CDR3 protein. This table has 450,000 or so distinct CDR3 sequences, roughly a quarter appearing once. Sequencing input: blood, either unsorted or a sorted T cell fraction (not recorded which). These receptors all stem from a male donor with ankylosing spondylitis.

This rearrangement joins TRBV11-1 to TRBJ2-5; the match to TRBD1 covers 11 bases. The V gene's germline CDR1 is SGHAT and CDR2 FQDESV (reference sequence). This CDR3 is built from 18 residues. Trimming cost V 3 bases and J 5 bases; bases outside gene matches: 14. CDR3 in amino acids: CASSFPKPGQGVLETQYF. CDR3 nucleotide sequence: TGTGCCAGCAGCTTCCCTAAACCGGGACAGGGGGTTTTGGAGACCCAGTACTTC.

The chain links TRBV29-1 to TRBJ2-1; D gene uncertain. Germline V gives CDR1 SQVTM, CDR2 ANQGSEA. CDR3 length equals 14 residues. The V end was cut by 3 bases, the J end by 0 bases, with 9 bases between. DNA for the CDR3: TGCAGCGTTGATAGGGTTAGCTCCTACAATGAGCAGTTCTTC. This codes for CSVDRVSSYNEQFF.

This clonotype has more than one count but fewer than ten. The genes are TRBV20-1 and TRBJ1-1, with D possibly being TRBD1 (5 bases). This CDR3 is built from 15 residues. Germline assignment: CDR1 DFQATT and CDR2 SNEGSKA (reference sequence). Trimming took 3 bases from V and 3 from J, leaving 17 bases between them. DNA for the CDR3: TGCAGTGCTAGGGGGGACGTGCCCGGGGACACTGAAGCTTTCTTT. This sequence encodes CSARGDVPGDTEAFF.

This clonotype has ten or more counts. The chain couples TRBV12-3 or TRBV12-4 to TRBJ2-1; D is perhaps TRBD2 (5 bases). The V gene lost 3 bases and the J gene lost 9 bases, with 12 bases spanning the gap. This CDR3 region has 13 residues. The CDR3 nucleotides read TGTGCCAGCAGTTTGGTCGTTGGAGGTGAGCAGTTCTTC. Translation gives CASSLVVGGEQFF.

This clonotype was picked up a small number of times. V gene TRBV10-3 combines with J gene TRBJ1-2, with 7 bases lining up with TRBD1. The V gene's germline CDR1 is ENHRY and CDR2 SYGVKD. The CDR3 is 13 residues long. After removal of 6 bases from V and 3 bases from J, the junction contained 4 bases not matched to a gene. CDR3 amino acids: CAISDREDYGYTF. CDR3 bases: TGTGCCATCAGCGACAGGGAAGACTATGGCTACACCTTC.

A few counts support this clonotype. This chain links TRBV5-1 with TRBJ2-3; 7 nucleotides align to TRBD2. V shed 4 bases and J 9 bases; nucleotides not matched to a gene: 11. This CDR3 region has 14 residues. The germline V gene has CDR1 SGHRS and CDR2 YFSETQ. The chain's CDR3 is CASSPGGGKDTQYF. CDR3 nucleotides: TGCGCCAGCAGCCCGGGCGGGGGAAAAGACACGCAGTATTTT.

V usage is TRBV4-2 and J usage is TRBJ2-1; the D is unclear. The CDR3 is 14 amino acids. V was clipped by 1 base and J by 6 bases, with 10 bases between them. CDR1 LGHNA and CDR2 YNFKEQ come from the germline V gene. The DNA for the CDR3 is TGTGCCAGCAGCCAAGGTTTTATGGGCAATGAGCAGTTCTTC. It encodes CASSQGFMGNEQFF.

In DNA, the CDR3 is TGCGCCAGCAGCCGCATAGCGGGAGGGGCCGATGAGCAGTTCTTC. Its protein is CASSRIAGGADEQFF. The chain combines TRBV5-1 with TRBJ2-1, with TRBD2 matching over 11 bases. The V gene end was trimmed by 4 bases and the J gene end by 8 bases; junction bases not matched to a gene: 8. Germline values: CDR1 SGHRS, CDR2 YFSETQ. The CDR3 sequence is 15 residues long.

Concerning this clonotype: The CDR3 end shows no conserved phenylalanine or tryptophan, and so a read error is likely. The limits of the CDR3 on the DNA are not certain, so only TCRdb's listed CDR3 is given. This chain's CDR3 is CASNAPAVGTRVVL. V and J are TRBV2 and TRBJ2-1; TRBD2, the table's D call, was not compared with the DNA. Germline CDR1 reads SNHLY; CDR2 reads FYNNEI. Inclusive of both ends, the CDR3 amounts to 14 amino acids.

This chain links TRBV28 with TRBJ1-1; tentative D call: TRBD1 (5 bases). With 6 bases removed from V and 2 bases from J, the gap between germline ends came to 13 bases. CDR1 is MDHEN and CDR2 is SYDVKM in the germline V gene. The CDR3 is 14 amino acids. The CDR3 DNA is TGTGCCAGCAGACCTAGCGGGACTAACACTGAAGCTTTCTTT. This translates into CASRPSGTNTEAFF.

This clonotype was seen more than once but under ten times. The gene calls are TRBV7-8 and TRBJ2-1; D gene unclear. CDR1 is SGHVS, CDR2 FQNEAQ, per germline. Trimming stripped 1 base from V and 0 bases from J, with 10 bases between. This CDR3 contains 16 residues. CDR3 protein: CASSLDRPSSYNEQFF. CDR3 coding DNA: TGTGCCAGCAGCTTAGACCGCCCAAGCTCCTACAATGAGCAGTTCTTC.

This clonotype has more than one count but fewer than ten. The rearrangement links TRBV6-1 to TRBJ1-1; TRBD1 agrees at 11 bases. Germline CDR1 MNHNS, CDR2 SASEGT. Trimming at V came to 5 bases and at J to 0 bases, leaving 11 bases not matched to a gene. CDR3 size: 18 residues. This CDR3 reads CASSPSPGTGGMNTEAFF. The CDR3 DNA follows: TGTGCCAGCAGTCCCAGCCCTGGGACAGGGGGTATGAACACTGAAGCTTTCTTT.

This clonotype was seen more than once but under ten times. This chain joins TRBV11-2 and TRBJ2-3; D unresolved. There are 18 residues in the CDR3. CDR1 is SGHAT and CDR2 is FQNNGV in the germline V gene. V was shortened by 5 bases and J by 5 bases, with 26 bases between the two germline ends. CDR3 coding DNA: TGTGCCAGCAGCCCCTCACTTCAGGCAGCCGTATATAAAGATACGCAGTATTTT. Translating gives CASSPSLQAAVYKDTQYF. Supplemented by reference TRBV11-2 and TRBJ2-3, the full variable domain reads EAGVAQSPRYKIIEKRQSVAFWCNPISGHATLYWYQQILGQGPKLLIQFQNNGVVDDSQLPKDRFSAERLKGVDSTLKIQPAKLEDSAVYLCASSPSLQAAVYKDTQYFGPGTRLTVL.

The chain uses TRBV5-1 and TRBJ2-1; no reliable D call. The germline CDR1 and CDR2 sequences are SGHRS and YFSETQ. V was cut by 1 base and J by 9 bases, with 11 bases left in between. This CDR3 contains 13 residues. This CDR3 reads CASSLSRWGEQFF. The CDR3 coding sequence is TGCGCCAGCAGCTTGAGTAGGTGGGGTGAGCAGTTCTTC.

In its sample, this clonotype was seen a few times. V usage is TRBV3-1 and J usage is TRBJ2-2, with 10 nucleotides matching TRBD2. The V segment lost 0 bases and the J segment 7 bases; nucleotides outside the gene matches: 8. This CDR3 has 17 amino acids. Per germline, CDR1 LGHDT and CDR2 YNNKEL (reference sequence). CDR3 residues: CASSQDRGLAPGGELFF. The CDR3 nucleotides are TGTGCCAGCAGCCAAGATAGGGGACTAGCGCCCGGCGGGGAGCTGTTTTTT.

The chain recombines TRBV29-1 with TRBJ2-5, with D perhaps matching TRBD2 (6 bases). The CDR3 runs 14 residues. Looked up from germline, CDR1 is SQVTM and CDR2 is ANQGSEA. The V gene lost 2 bases and the J gene lost 5 bases, with 15 bases spanning the gap. The CDR3 DNA sequence: TGCAGCGTTGAACTTGGTGGAGGGAGGGAGACCCAGTACTTC. Amino acids: CSVELGGGRETQYF.

V gene TRBV20-1 combines with J gene TRBJ2-2; 7 bases are shared with TRBD2. The CDR3 length is 15 residues. V was clipped by 3 bases and J by 0 bases; unmatched bases: 4. Germline CDR1 reads DFQATT; CDR2 reads SNEGSKA (reference sequence). CDR3 protein: CSASLAGPNTGELFF. The CDR3 DNA reads TGCAGTGCTAGTTTAGCGGGCCCGAACACCGGGGAGCTGTTTTTT.

The sample holds one count of this clonotype. The V gene is TRBV2, the J gene TRBJ1-6; D may be TRBD1 (6 bases). Germline CDR1 reads SNHLY; CDR2 reads FYNNEI. The CDR3 loop spans 15 amino acids. Trimming pared 2 bases from V and 8 bases from J, leaving 13 bases between. Here the CDR3 DNA reads TGTGCCAGCAGTGAAAGGCAGGGGCGACATTCACCCCTCCACTTT. Translated: CASSERQGRHSPLHF.

The rearrangement joins TRBV20-1 to TRBJ2-5; no definite D call. Deletions cut 0 bases from V and 2 bases from J, with 10 bases between. CDR3 length: 14 residues. In germline, CDR1 is DFQATT, CDR2 SNEGSKA (reference sequence). The CDR3 DNA is TGCAGTGCTAGAGATTACCGAACTCAAGAGACCCAGTACTTC. As protein: CSARDYRTQETQYF.

The table lists this clonotype with a few counts. In nucleotides, the CDR3 is TGTGCCAGCCATACTTCAGGGAGTGAAAAACTGTTTTTT. Translation gives CASHTSGSEKLFF. This sequence joins TRBV6-1 and TRBJ1-4; the D gene is possibly TRBD1 (5 bases). Germline values: CDR1 MNHNS, CDR2 SASEGT. Trimming pared 8 bases from V and 7 bases from J, leaving 14 bases between. The CDR3 runs to 13 residues.

This chain uses TRBV9 with TRBJ1-5; D gene unclear. This CDR3 comprises 13 residues. CDR1 and CDR2 (germline): SGDLS, YYNGEE. V lost 0 bases and J 3 bases, leaving 4 bases between the germline ends. CDR3 residues: CASSVGHNQPQHF. The CDR3 region has the DNA TGTGCCAGCAGCGTAGGACACAATCAGCCCCAGCATTTT.

This clonotype has ten or more counts. The chain couples TRBV7-2 to TRBJ2-3; 10 bases agree with TRBD1. CDR3 size: 15 residues. The germline V gene encodes CDR1 SGHTA and CDR2 FQGNSA. V trimming: 6 bases; J trimming: 6 bases; junction bases outside the gene matches: 9. The CDR3 loop reads CASRQRDRGQDTQYF. In DNA form, the CDR3 reads TGTGCCAGCAGGCAGAGGGACAGGGGTCAGGATACGCAGTATTTT.